What follows are 14 T cell receptor beta chains derived from one specimen sequenced in a study of shared clonotypes between healthy human individuals. TCRdb's table, derived via immunoSEQ multiplex PCR, lists solely in-frame clones and lacks some. The profile covers about 1 million clones, with about 74% appearing a single time and roughly 1.5% taken by the ten largest. The sequenced sample consisted of memory CD4+ T cells sorted from blood. Described subset: CD45RA-negative fraction. These receptors originate from a man aged 18 to 29 in good health.

The chain carries TRBV10-3 and TRBJ1-2, with 7 positions matching TRBD1. Germline loops: CDR1 ENHRY, CDR2 SYGVKD. V lost 3 bases, J lost 0 bases, and 4 bases stayed unmatched. The CDR3 is made up of 15 amino acids. As DNA, the CDR3 is TGTGCCATCAGTGAAGGGACAGCAGCTAACTATGGCTACACCTTC. This translates into CAISEGTAANYGYTF.

A remark on this clone: In the same sample, other DNA sequences code for this CDR3. The chain combines TRBV5-1 with TRBJ1-1; the D is unclear. The germline V and J ends were trimmed by 0 bases and 2 bases, with 8 bases remaining between them. The CDR3 is made up of 14 amino acids. From germline, CDR1 is SGHRS and CDR2 YFSETQ. The CDR3 region is CASSLEGSNTEAFF. The CDR3 bases are TGCGCCAGCAGCTTGGAGGGCAGCAACACTGAAGCTTTCTTT.

This chain links TRBV10-3 with TRBJ2-3; D call uncertain. The germline V gene encodes CDR1 ENHRY and CDR2 SYGVKD. The CDR3 covers 13 residues. V was clipped by 7 bases and J by 4 bases, with 12 bases between them. CDR3 DNA sequence: TGTGCCATCAATCCCGGTCGCGCAGATACGCAGTATTTT. It codes for CAINPGRADTQYF.

This chain connects TRBV10-3 to TRBJ1-6; TRBD1 aligns across 7 bases. V dropped 6 bases and J dropped 6; count of bases not matched to a gene: 5. Germline CDR1 reads ENHRY; CDR2 reads SYGVKD. The CDR3 spans 14 residues. As DNA, the CDR3 is TGTGCCATCAGAGGGACAGCGATTAATTCACCCCTCCACTTT. Protein product: CAIRGTAINSPLHF.

The chain recombines TRBV6-5 with TRBJ2-1; D may match TRBD1 or TRBD2 (5 bases each). Per the germline V gene, CDR1 is MNHEY and CDR2 is SVGAGI. The length of the CDR3 is 14 residues. V dropped 8 bases and J dropped 0 bases, with 11 bases sitting between them. For the CDR3, the DNA is TGTGCCAGCCGGGACGGGCTCTCCTACAATGAGCAGTTCTTC. This translates into CASRDGLSYNEQFF.

This chain uses TRBV10-2 with TRBJ2-1; the match to TRBD2 covers 14 bases. This CDR3 is built from 15 residues. The germline CDR1 and CDR2 sequences are WSHSY and SAAADI. V was pared by 6 bases and J by 12 bases, with 10 bases of the junction left unmatched. DNA of the CDR3: TGCGCCAGCAGCAAGGGACTAGCGGGGGAACGGGTGCAGTTCTTC. Amino acid sequence: CASSKGLAGERVQFF.

The chain uses TRBV28 and TRBJ2-4; 9 positions agree with TRBD1. J gave up 4 bases and V 2 bases, and 12 bases lay outside the gene matches. The CDR3 contains 18 residues. Germline CDR1 MDHEN, CDR2 SYDVKM. CDR3 DNA sequence: TGTGCCAGCAGTTTACGTAAAGGGTCCGGGACAGGGAAAAACATTCAGTACTTC. Its translation is CASSLRKGSGTGKNIQYF.

This chain connects TRBV30 to TRBJ2-1; D is perhaps TRBD2 (6 bases). V was pared by 0 bases and J by 4 bases, with 13 bases between. The CDR3 runs 15 residues. CDR1 is GTSNPN and CDR2 is SVGIG in the germline V gene (reference sequence). The CDR3 protein is CAWSVPGTLYNEQFF. The DNA of the CDR3 is TGTGCCTGGAGTGTACCCGGGACTCTTTACAATGAGCAGTTCTTC. The full variable domain, in which reference TRBV30 and TRBJ2-1 provide the parts outside the CDR3, is SQTIHQWPATLVQPVGSPLSLECTVEGTSNPNLYWYRQAAGRGLQLLFYSVGIGQISSEVPQNLSASRPQDRQFILSSKKLLLSDSGFYLCAWSVPGTLYNEQFFGPGTRLTVL.

This chain uses TRBV13 with TRBJ1-6; D is possibly TRBD1 (6 bases). This CDR3 spans 16 amino acids. Trimming cost V 6 bases and J 3 bases, with 15 bases left between them. The germline CDR1 and CDR2 sequences are PRHDT and FYEKMQ (reference sequence). The DNA of the CDR3 is TGTGCCAGCAGGAAAATTGGGGGCGGCTATAATTCACCCCTCCACTTT. Translating it yields CASRKIGGGYNSPLHF.

The chain is built from TRBV5-6 and TRBJ2-5, with D perhaps matching TRBD2 (7 bases). V was shortened by 5 bases and J by 5 bases, with 16 bases between the two germline ends. CDR1 and CDR2 from the germline V gene are SGHDT and YYEEEE. The CDR3 length is 14 residues. The DNA of the CDR3 is TGTGCCAGCAGTAGGGGGGGCCCCGGGGAGACCCAGTACTTC. Protein: CASSRGGPGETQYF.

This chain uses TRBV5-1 with TRBJ2-7; D may be TRBD1 or TRBD2 (5 bases each). This CDR3 has 14 residues. Deletions cut 0 bases from V and 2 bases from J, with 9 bases between. Germline V CDR1 and CDR2: SGHRS, YFSETQ. CDR3: CASSLVRGAYEQYF. CDR3 nucleotides: TGCGCCAGCAGCTTGGTTAGGGGAGCCTACGAGCAGTACTTC.

The genes are TRBV11-2 and TRBJ2-7; 11 nucleotides agree with TRBD1. The length of the CDR3 is 13 residues. Germline values: CDR1 SGHAT, CDR2 FQNNGV. After removal of 8 bases from V and 6 bases from J, the junction contained 6 bases not matched to a gene. For the CDR3, the DNA is TGTGCCAGCGGACCGGGACAGGGGGGCGAGCAGTACTTC. This encodes CASGPGQGGEQYF.

This chain joins TRBV18 and TRBJ1-3, with a possible D match to TRBD1 (5 bases). Between the trimmed V and J ends, which lost 2 bases and 1 base, there was a span of 21 bases. Germline V gene lookup returns CDR1 KGHSH and CDR2 LQKENI. The CDR3 is 19 amino acids. The CDR3 here is CASSPNFMGGSGSGNTIYF. In nucleotides, the CDR3 is TGTGCCAGCTCACCAAACTTCATGGGGGGGTCAGGATCTGGAAACACCATATATTTT.

There are a few counts of this clone. The chain uses TRBV2 and TRBJ2-1; 8 bases map to TRBD2. After removal of 3 bases from V and 0 bases from J, the junction contained 7 bases not matched to a gene. This CDR3 comprises 17 residues. Germline CDR1 reads SNHLY; CDR2 reads FYNNEI. For the CDR3, the DNA is TGTGCCAGCAGTGACGATAGAGCGGGAGACTCCTACAATGAGCAGTTCTTC. Its protein product is CASSDDRAGDSYNEQFF.